This T cell receptor beta chain was sequenced for a study of cytomegalovirus exposure and HLA in healthy donors. The ends were cut back, 4 bases at V and 0 bases at J, with 4 bases in the middle. The CDR3 has 12 residues. Germline V gene sequence: CDR1 LNHDA, CDR2 SQIVND (reference sequence). 60 Vbeta and 13 Jbeta primers were used in PCR. Libraries were prepared by immunoSEQ multiplex PCR; TCRdb keeps only in-frame clonotypes and omits some of them. The sample lists about 150,000 clones; less than 85% were seen once. This receptor was identified in a man in his fifties or sixties in good health and CMV-seropositive. The J gene is TRBJ2-7, the V gene TRBV19; D remains ambiguous. The sample was PBMCs. Written as DNA, the CDR3 is TGTGCCAGTAGTAGAGGCTCCTACGAGCAGTACTTC. Translated: CASSRGSYEQYF.